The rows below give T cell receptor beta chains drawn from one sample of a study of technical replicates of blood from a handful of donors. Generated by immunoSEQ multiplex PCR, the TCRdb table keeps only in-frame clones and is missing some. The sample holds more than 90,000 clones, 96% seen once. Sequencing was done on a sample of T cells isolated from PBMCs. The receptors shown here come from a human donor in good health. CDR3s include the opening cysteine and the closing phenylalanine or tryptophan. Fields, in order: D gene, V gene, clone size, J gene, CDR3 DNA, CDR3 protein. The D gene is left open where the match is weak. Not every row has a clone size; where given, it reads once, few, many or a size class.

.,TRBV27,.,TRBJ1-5,TGTGCCAGCAGTTTATGGGGGGACAATCAGCCCCAGCATTTT,CASSLWGDNQPQHF
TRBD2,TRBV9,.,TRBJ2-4,TGTGCCAGCAGCGTAAGCGGGGGGGCCGCCAAAAACATTCAGTACTTC,CASSVSGGAAKNIQYF
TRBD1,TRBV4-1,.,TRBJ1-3,TGCGCCAGCAGCCAAGGGGCGCAGGGGGCTCGTGGAAACACCATATATTTT,CASSQGAQGARGNTIYF
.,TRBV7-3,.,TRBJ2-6,TGTGCCAGCAGCTTAAAGGTCCTAAGCGTAGCGGGGGCCAACGTCCTGACTTTC,CASSLKVLSVAGANVLTF
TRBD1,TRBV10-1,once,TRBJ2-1,TGCGCCAGCAGTCGGACAGGGGGGGTCAATGAGCAGTTCTTC,CASSRTGGVNEQFF
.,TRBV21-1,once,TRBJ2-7,TGTGCCAGCAGCAAGCTATTCAGGACAGGGTCCCCATACTACGAGCAGTACTTC,CASSKLFRTGSPYYEQYF
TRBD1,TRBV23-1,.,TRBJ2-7,TGCGCCAGCAGTCAATTGGACAGGGCAGCGGAGGAGCAGTACTTC,CASSQLDRAAEEQYF
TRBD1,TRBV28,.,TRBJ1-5,TGTGCCAGCAGTCCAAGACAGGGGTGGAATCAGCCCCAGCATTTT,CASSPRQGWNQPQHF
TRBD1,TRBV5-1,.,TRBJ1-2,TGCGCCAGCAGCCCACTGACAGGGGGAAAAGCTAACTATGGCTACACCTTC,CASSPLTGGKANYGYTF
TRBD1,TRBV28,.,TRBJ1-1,TGTGCCAGCAGTACATCCCCCGGGACAGGGGGCATCGGGACTGAAGCTTTCTTT,CASSTSPGTGGIGTEAFF
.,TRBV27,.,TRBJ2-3,TGTGCCAGCAGTTTATTTGCGGCAGGGGCGTACACAGATACGCAGTATTTT,CASSLFAAGAYTDTQYF
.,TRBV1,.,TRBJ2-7,TGCACCACTAAGATCGAGCAGTACTTC,CTTKIEQYF